This T cell receptor (beta chain) was found in a study of blood T cell repertoires in COVID-19. This clone turned up a few times. The junction had 8 bases not matched to a gene; V was cut back by 3 bases and J by 6 bases. CDR1 SGHTA and CDR2 FQGNSA come from the germline V gene. The CDR3 totals 14 residues. Original processing methods: Amplified reference gene primers provided the basis for estimating nucleated cell counts. The method was immunoSEQ multiplex PCR; TCRdb's version includes in-frame clones alone and lacks a portion of them. That table gives V, J and clone size, and the DNA gave D and trimming. The top ten clones hold around 2.7% of a sample with some 150,000 clones, around 83% of them seen once.

This receptor was identified in a woman older than 75 with acute or convalescent COVID-19. The V gene is TRBV7-2, the J gene TRBJ2-7; 7 bases match TRBD2. The sequenced sample consisted of peripheral blood. CDR3 amino acids: CASSFTTGEGEQYF. CDR3 nucleotide sequence: TGTGCCAGCAGCTTCACCACGGGGGAGGGCGAGCAGTACTTC. Combining the CDR3 with reference TRBV7-2 and TRBJ2-7 gives the whole variable domain GAGVSQSPSNKVTEKGKDVELRCDPISGHTALYWYRQSLGQGLEFLIYFQGNSAPDKSGLPSDRFSAERTGGSVSTLTIQRTQQEDSAVYLCASSFTTGEGEQYFGPGTRLTVT.